This TCR beta chain was recorded in a study of T-cell reconstitution after alpha-beta-depleted transplantation in children. Comment on this clonotype: Its target is not known.

Study-wide points: Reportedly, alpha-beta T cells present about two months post-transplant originated from several hundred expanded clones of graft origin. It was newly produced T cells that mostly accounted for T-cell counts and diversity one year after transplant. Some patients' high day-60 TCRbeta diversity was attributed to recipient cells surviving conditioning.

A TCRbeta library incorporating unique molecular identifiers was prepared. TCRdb re-derived calls from the PCR reads in MiXCR, one entry per CDR3 protein. The table records hundreds of thousands of distinct CDR3 sequences, around 15% of them present only once. The V end lost 0 bases, the J end lost 3 bases, and 9 bases lay between the germline ends. The CDR3 is 14 amino acids. The V gene's germline CDR1 is LGHNA and CDR2 YNFKEQ. This TCR came from a male patient aged 2 to 9 who had a stem cell transplant for acute lymphoblastic leukemia, so the T cells may come from the graft donor. The chain couples TRBV4-2 to TRBJ2-7; weak D call: TRBD2 (6 bases). This sample comprised PBMCs, mostly from graft donor cells, obtained 360 days after TCRalphabeta/CD19-depleted stem cell transplant. This CDR3 is CASSQELDYYEQYF. In DNA form, the CDR3 reads TGTGCCAGCAGCCAAGAGTTGGACTACTACGAGCAGTACTTC.